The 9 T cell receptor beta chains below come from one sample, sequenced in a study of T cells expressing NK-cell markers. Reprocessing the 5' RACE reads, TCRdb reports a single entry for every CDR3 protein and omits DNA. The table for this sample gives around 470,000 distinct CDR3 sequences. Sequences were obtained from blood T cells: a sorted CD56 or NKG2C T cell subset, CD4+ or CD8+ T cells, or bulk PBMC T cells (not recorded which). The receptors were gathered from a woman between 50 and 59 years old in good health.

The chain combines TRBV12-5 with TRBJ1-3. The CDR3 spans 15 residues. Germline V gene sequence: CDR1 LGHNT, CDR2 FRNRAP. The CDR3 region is CASGLVPTSGNTIYF.

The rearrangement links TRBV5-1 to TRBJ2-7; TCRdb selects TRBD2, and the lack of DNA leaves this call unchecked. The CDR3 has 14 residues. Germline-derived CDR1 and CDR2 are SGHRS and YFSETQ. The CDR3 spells CASSVGGAGDEQYF.

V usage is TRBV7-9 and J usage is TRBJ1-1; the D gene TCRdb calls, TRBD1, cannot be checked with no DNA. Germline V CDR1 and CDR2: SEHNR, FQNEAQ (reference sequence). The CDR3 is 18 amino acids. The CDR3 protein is CASSPGTAREIGNTEAFF.

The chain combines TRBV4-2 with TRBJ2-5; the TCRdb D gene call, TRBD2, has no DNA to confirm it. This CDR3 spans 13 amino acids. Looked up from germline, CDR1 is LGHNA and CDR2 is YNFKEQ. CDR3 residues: CASGASDRETQYF.

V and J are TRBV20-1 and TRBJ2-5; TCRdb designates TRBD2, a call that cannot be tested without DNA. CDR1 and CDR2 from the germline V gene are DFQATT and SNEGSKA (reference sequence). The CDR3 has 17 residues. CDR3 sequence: CSARDLAGGLAKETQYF.

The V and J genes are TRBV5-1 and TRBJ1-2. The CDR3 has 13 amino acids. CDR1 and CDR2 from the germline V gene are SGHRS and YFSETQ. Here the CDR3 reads CASSWRDNDGYTF.

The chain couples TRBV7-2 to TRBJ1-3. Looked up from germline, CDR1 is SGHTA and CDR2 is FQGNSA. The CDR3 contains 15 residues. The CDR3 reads CASSRDFGSGNTIYF.

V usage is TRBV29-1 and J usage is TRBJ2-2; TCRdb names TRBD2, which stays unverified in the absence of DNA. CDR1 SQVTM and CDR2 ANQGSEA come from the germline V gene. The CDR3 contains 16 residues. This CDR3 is CSTPGLAGGDTGELFF.

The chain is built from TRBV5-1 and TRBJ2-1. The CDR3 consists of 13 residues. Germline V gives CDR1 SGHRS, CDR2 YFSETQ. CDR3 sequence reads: CASSLESRNEQFF. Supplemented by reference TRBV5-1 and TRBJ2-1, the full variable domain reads KAGVTQTPRYLIKTRGQQVTLSCSPISGHRSVSWYQQTPGQGLQFLFEYFSETQRNKGNFPGRFSGRQFSNSRSEMNVSTLELGDSALYLCASSLESRNEQFFGPGTRLTVL.